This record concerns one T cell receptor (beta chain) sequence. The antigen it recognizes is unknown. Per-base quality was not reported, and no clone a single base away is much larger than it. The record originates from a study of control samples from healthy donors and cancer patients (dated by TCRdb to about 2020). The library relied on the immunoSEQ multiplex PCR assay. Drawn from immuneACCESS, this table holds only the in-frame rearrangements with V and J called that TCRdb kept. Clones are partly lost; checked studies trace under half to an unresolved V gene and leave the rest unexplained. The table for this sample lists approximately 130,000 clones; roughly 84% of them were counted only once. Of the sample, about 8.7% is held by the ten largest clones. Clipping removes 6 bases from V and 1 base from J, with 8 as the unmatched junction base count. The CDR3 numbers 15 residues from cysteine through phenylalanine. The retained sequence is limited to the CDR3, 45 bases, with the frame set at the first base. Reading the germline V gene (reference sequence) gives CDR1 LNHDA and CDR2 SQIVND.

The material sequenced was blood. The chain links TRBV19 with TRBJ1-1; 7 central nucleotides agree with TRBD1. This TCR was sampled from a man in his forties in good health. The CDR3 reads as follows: CASSMDRRENTEAFF. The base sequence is TGTGCCAGTAGCATGGACAGGAGAGAGAACACTGAAGCTTTCTTT. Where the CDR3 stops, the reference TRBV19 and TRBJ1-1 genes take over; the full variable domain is DGGITQSPKYLFRKEGQNVTLSCEQNLNHDAMYWYRQDPGQGLRLIYYSQIVNDFQKGDIAEGYSVSREKKESFPLTVTSAQKNPTAFYLCASSMDRRENTEAFFGQGTRLTVV.